This T cell receptor (beta chain) emerged from a study of T cell changes during pregnancy in multiple sclerosis. This CDR3 spans 15 amino acids. V lost 5 bases and J 0 bases, leaving 10 bases between the germline ends. Looked up from germline, CDR1 is MDHEN and CDR2 is SYDVKM. The method was immunoSEQ multiplex PCR; TCRdb's version includes in-frame clones alone and lacks a portion of them. Counted here are roughly 48,000 clones, 94% occurring once; the ten biggest clones make up over 0.45%. The sample was CD4+ T cells from peripheral blood mononuclear cells, taken in the first trimester of pregnancy. The gene calls are TRBV28 and TRBJ1-4, with a tentative D call TRBD1 (5 bases). This clonotype originated in a female donor with multiple sclerosis, enrolled in a pregnancy study. The CDR3 loop is CASSPQGATNEKLFF. Written as DNA, the CDR3 is TGTGCCAGCAGTCCCCAGGGTGCAACTAATGAAAAACTGTTTTTT.